The rows below give T cell receptor beta chains drawn from one sample of a study of T-cell memory formation after mild COVID-19. TCRdb reprocessed the 5' RACE reads with MiXCR, giving one entry per CDR3 protein. The sample yields a few hundred thousand distinct CDR3 sequences, 20% to 25% seen once. Sequencing was done on a sample of PBMCs or a T cell subset sorted from them (not recorded which). The receptors originated from an adult woman who had mild COVID-19 (a few samples of this study predate the infection). Cell type and time point are not known. The CDR3 runs from the conserved cysteine through the conserved F or W. Fields, in order: V gene, CDR3 length, CDR3 protein.

TRBV11-2	18	CASSPGTSGEIRADTQYF
TRBV7-3	14	CASSLHRGGSPLHF
TRBV7-2	18	CASPDRGGTSGYYNEQFF
TRBV25-1	15	CASSESHAASSGYTF
TRBV12-3/TRBV12-4	17	CASSGGGEREYTDTQYF
TRBV5-1	17	CASSFPLGTGIGDEQFF
TRBV5-1	13	CASGIGTTYEQYF
TRBV7-9	15	CASSTTRDTNEKLFF
TRBV5-1	17	CASSTGTSGLSTDTQYF
TRBV5-1	15	CASEPGTPGSTEAFF
TRBV5-1	15	CASSLATSGGAEQFF
TRBV24-1	15	CATSDWLDRNNEQFF